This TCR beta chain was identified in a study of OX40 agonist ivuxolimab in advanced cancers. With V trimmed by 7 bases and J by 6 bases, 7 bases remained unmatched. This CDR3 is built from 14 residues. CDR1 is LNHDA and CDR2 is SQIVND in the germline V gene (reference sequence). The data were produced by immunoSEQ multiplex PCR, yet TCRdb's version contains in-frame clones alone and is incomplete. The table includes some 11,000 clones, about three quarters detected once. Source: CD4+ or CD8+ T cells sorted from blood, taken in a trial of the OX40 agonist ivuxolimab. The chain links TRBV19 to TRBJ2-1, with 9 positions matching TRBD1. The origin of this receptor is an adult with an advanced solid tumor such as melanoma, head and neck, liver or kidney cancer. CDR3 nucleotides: TGTGCCAGTATCCAGGGACAGGGCTTCAATGAGCAGTTCTTC. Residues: CASIQGQGFNEQFF.